This TCR beta chain was sequenced during a study of CD8+ T cells in alopecia areata. About the study: Tofacitinib was taken orally by treated patients, and the dose was 5 to 10 mg twice daily. Tofacitinib ran 6 to 18 months, followed by 6 months off drug. Study outcomes and limitations: Tofacitinib produced a significant decrease in scalp clonality and in expanded CD8+ clones among the top 100.

Sample treatment: oral pan-JAK inhibitor, 5-10 mg twice daily. CD4+ and CD8+ T cells were sorted from PBMCs. It was cDNA, reverse transcribed from extracted RNA, that served as the sequencing template. Profiling relied on immunoSEQ multiplex PCR, and the TCRdb table lists in-frame clones only, not all of them. The table records under 350,000 clones, over 45% of them present only once. The CDR3 consists of 15 residues. Trimming removed 5 bases from V and 1 base from J; junction bases left unmatched: 6. Looked up from germline, CDR1 is SEHNR and CDR2 is FQNEAQ (reference sequence). This clone was found a few times. Its specificity is unknown.

The specimen comprised CD4+ T cells sorted from blood, sampled at week 24, from a patient treated with tofacitinib. The origin of this receptor is a human donor with alopecia areata. The chain couples TRBV7-9 to TRBJ1-1, with 8 bases fitting TRBD1. The CDR3 spells CASSNTGGRNTEAFF. The CDR3 coding sequence is TGTGCCAGCAGCAATACAGGGGGTCGGAACACTGAAGCTTTCTTT. Based on the CDR3 plus reference TRBV7-9 and TRBJ1-1, the full variable domain is DTGVSQNPRHKITKRGQNVTFRCDPISEHNRLYWYRQTLGQGPEFLTYFQNEAQLEKSRLLSDRFSAERPKGSFSTLEIQRTEQGDSAMYLCASSNTGGRNTEAFFGQGTRLTVV.